This T cell receptor (beta chain) originates from a study of beta chain features in type 1 diabetes. V dropped 8 bases and J dropped 0; count of bases not matched to a gene: 3. There are 14 residues in the CDR3. Per the germline V gene, CDR1 is SGHTA and CDR2 is FQGNSA. Every isolated RNA sample was fully reverse transcribed, so sequencing captured expressed TCRB transcripts. The protocol was immunoSEQ multiplex PCR, while the TCRdb copy is restricted to in-frame clones and leaves out a portion. This table holds around 500,000 clones, about an eighth found once. Study observations and caveats: For patients, the naive, central memory and Treg TCRB repertoires appeared more alike than for healthy donors.

In regard to this clone: Its antigen is unknown.

Markers CD45RO/CCR7/CD25/CD127/CD95/CD27 served to sort CD4+ naive, central memory, regulatory and stem cell-like memory cells. Sequencing was performed on naive CD4+ T cells from blood. The chain joins TRBV7-2 to TRBJ2-1; TRBD2 matches 8 bases. This clonotype was obtained from a woman aged 18-29 years in good health. DNA for the CDR3: TGTGCCAGCGAGAGCGGGAGCTCCTACAATGAGCAGTTCTTC. It yields the protein CASESGSSYNEQFF.